This T cell receptor (beta chain) was sequenced in a study of blood T cell repertoires in COVID-19. Study overall: The United States, Italy and Spain were the sources of the acute and convalescent COVID-19 samples. T cells, B-cell-depleted T cells, or PBMCs supplied cDNA or gDNA.

TCRdb's copy holds only in-frame clones and misses some; the assay was immunoSEQ multiplex PCR. The sample gives about 26,000 clones, about 90% of which show up once; approximately 10% is in the top ten. The sequence was obtained from an older man with acute or convalescent COVID-19. Material for sequencing was peripheral blood.

For the CDR3, the DNA is TGTGCCAGTATGGAGCCGGGTTGGGTCTATGGCTACACCTTC. It encodes CASMEPGWVYGYTF. This sequence joins TRBV19 and TRBJ1-2; D is unclear. Trimming cost V 7 bases and J 4 bases, with 16 bases left between them. This CDR3 region has 14 residues. The germline V gene encodes CDR1 LNHDA and CDR2 SQIVND (reference sequence).